The clone carrying this TCR beta chain came up many times. Its antigen is unknown. This CDR3 is 17 amino acids long. Per germline, CDR1 MGHRA and CDR2 YSYEKL. J gave up 4 bases and V 5 bases, and 12 bases lay outside the gene matches. After constant-region reverse-primer amplification, full-length variable regions underwent semi-nested PCR with Nested Universal Primer A. TCRdb itself ran the 5' RACE reads through MiXCR, one entry per CDR3 protein. The profile shows some 8,200 distinct CDR3 sequences, 36% of them singletons. CD4+CD45RO+CD25- cells were isolated as memory CD4+ T cells. Whole-study findings and limits: Tumor-infiltrating Treg TCR alpha and beta sequences overlapped most with tumor naive CD4+ T cells, then blood naive. Tumor memory CD4+ T cell TCR gene usage was found to cluster with blood and lymph node memory CD4+ cells and with lymph node naive CD4+ cells.

The TCR originated in a female donor with breast cancer. Sequencing used tumor-infiltrating memory CD4+ T cells sorted from the breast tumor. Subset in this sample: memory CD4+ T cells, CD4+CD45RO+CD25-. The chain couples TRBV4-1 to TRBJ2-3; 10 bases match TRBD1. The CDR3 region is CASSSQGGQGLADTQYF. The DNA for the CDR3 is TGCGCCAGCAGCTCTCAGGGGGGACAGGGGCTTGCAGATACGCAGTATTTT.